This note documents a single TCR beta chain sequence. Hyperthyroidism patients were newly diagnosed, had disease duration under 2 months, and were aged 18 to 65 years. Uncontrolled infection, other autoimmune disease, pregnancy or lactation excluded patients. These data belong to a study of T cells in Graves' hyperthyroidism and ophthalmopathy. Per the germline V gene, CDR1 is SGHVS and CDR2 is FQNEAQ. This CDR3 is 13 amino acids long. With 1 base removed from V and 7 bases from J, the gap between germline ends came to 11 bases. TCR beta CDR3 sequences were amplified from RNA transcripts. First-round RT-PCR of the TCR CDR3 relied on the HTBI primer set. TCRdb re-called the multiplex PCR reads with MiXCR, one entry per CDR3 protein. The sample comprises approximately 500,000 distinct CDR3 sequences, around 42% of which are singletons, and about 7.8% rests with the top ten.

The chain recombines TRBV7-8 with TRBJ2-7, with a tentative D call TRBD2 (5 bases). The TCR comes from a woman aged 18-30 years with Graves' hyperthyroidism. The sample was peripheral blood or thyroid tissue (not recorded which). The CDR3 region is CASSLGAPGEQYF. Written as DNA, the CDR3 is TGTGCCAGCAGCTTAGGGGCCCCGGGGGAGCAGTACTTC.